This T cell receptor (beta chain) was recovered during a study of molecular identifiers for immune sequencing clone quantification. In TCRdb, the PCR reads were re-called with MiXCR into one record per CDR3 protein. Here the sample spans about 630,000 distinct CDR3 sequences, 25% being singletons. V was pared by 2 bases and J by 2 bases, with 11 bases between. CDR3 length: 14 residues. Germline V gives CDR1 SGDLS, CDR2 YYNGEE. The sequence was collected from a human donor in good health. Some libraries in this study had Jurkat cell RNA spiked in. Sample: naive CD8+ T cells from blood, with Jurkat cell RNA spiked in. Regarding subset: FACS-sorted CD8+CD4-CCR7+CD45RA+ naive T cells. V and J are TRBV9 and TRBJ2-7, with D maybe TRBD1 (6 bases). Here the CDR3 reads CASSVGTPPYEQYF. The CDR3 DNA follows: TGTGCCAGCAGCGTCGGGACACCGCCCTACGAGCAGTACTTC.